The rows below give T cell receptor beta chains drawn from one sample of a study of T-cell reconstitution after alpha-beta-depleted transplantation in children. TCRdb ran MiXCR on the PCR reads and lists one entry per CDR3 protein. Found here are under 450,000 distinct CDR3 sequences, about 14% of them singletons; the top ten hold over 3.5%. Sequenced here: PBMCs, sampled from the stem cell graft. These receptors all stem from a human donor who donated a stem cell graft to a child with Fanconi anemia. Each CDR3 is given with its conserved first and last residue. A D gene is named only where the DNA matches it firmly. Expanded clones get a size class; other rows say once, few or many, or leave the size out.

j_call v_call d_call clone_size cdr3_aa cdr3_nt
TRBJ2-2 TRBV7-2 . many CASSLEVVGNRELFF TGTGCCAGCAGCTTAGAAGTTGTCGGTAACCGGGAGCTGTTTTTT
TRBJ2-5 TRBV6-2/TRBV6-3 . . CATLGGQVGETQYF TGTGCCACCCTAGGGGGGCAAGTCGGGGAGACCCAGTACTTC
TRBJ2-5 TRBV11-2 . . CASSHSGLIETQYF TGTGCCAGCAGCCATTCGGGACTTATTGAGACCCAGTACTTC
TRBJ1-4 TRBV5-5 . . CASSLEGVGANEKLFF TGTGCCAGCAGCTTGGAAGGGGTAGGGGCTAATGAAAAACTGTTTTTT
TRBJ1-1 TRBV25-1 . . CASSVTSMNTEAFF TGTGCCAGCAGTGTAACAAGCATGAACACTGAAGCTTTCTTT
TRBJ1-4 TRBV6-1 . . CASSPDGLSNEKLFF TGTGCCAGCAGTCCGGACGGTCTTTCTAATGAAAAACTGTTTTTT
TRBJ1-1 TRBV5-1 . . CASSTVWDTEAFF TGCGCCAGCAGTACAGTCTGGGACACTGAAGCTTTCTTT
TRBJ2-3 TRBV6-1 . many CASTRPGTDTQYF TGTGCCAGCACCCGCCCCGGTACAGATACGCAGTATTTT
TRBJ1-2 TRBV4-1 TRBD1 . CASSQVETGQSIDGYTF TGCGCCAGCAGCCAAGTCGAAACGGGACAGAGTATCGATGGCTACACCTTC
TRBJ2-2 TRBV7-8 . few CASSSAPPTGELFF TGTGCCAGCAGCTCGGCCCCACCTACCGGGGAGCTGTTTTTT
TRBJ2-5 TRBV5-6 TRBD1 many CASSRQGNLQETQYF TGTGCCAGCAGCCGACAGGGAAACCTGCAAGAGACCCAGTACTTC